These T cell receptor beta chains were read from a single sample in a study of CXCR3-negative and CXCR3-positive naive CD8 T cells. TCRdb re-called the 5' RACE reads and catalogs CDR3 proteins one per entry, DNA excluded. This sample contains 75,000 to 100,000 distinct CDR3 sequences. The specimen was naive CXCR3- CD8+ T cells from blood. The receptors stem from a human donor in good health. Some clones in this sample may be carry-over from other donors' samples. CDR3s include the opening cysteine and the closing phenylalanine or tryptophan. Expanded clones get a size class; other rows say once, few or many, or leave the size out.

CDR3: CSVAGARTSYEQYF
V: TRBV29-1
size: .
J: TRBJ2-7

CDR3: CATALVTEAFF
V: TRBV15
size: .
J: TRBJ1-1

CDR3: CASSQDGGNTEAFF
V: TRBV4-3
size: .
J: TRBJ1-1

CDR3: CASSSNGGGSTDTQYF
V: TRBV13
size: .
J: TRBJ2-3

CDR3: CASRPNTGELFF
V: TRBV6-6
size: .
J: TRBJ2-2

CDR3: CASRPGTGAISGNTIYF
V: TRBV6-5
size: .
J: TRBJ1-3

CDR3: CSAWGTGGSYNEQFF
V: TRBV20-1
size: .
J: TRBJ2-1

CDR3: CSVEGVSYEQYF
V: TRBV29-1
size: .
J: TRBJ2-7

CDR3: CASSYSIGGNTEAFF
V: TRBV6-2/TRBV6-3
size: .
J: TRBJ1-1

CDR3: CASSLARGEQFF
V: TRBV7-9
size: .
J: TRBJ2-1

CDR3: CASSIGLPERVRTDTQYF
V: TRBV21-1
size: .
J: TRBJ2-3

CDR3: CASSQESLTLHEQYF
V: TRBV3-1
size: .
J: TRBJ2-7

CDR3: CASSRIAGEYNEQFF
V: TRBV4-1
size: .
J: TRBJ2-1

CDR3: CAISESTLTGELFF
V: TRBV10-3
size: .
J: TRBJ2-2

CDR3: CASSLVYPGTEQYF
V: TRBV7-9
size: .
J: TRBJ2-7

CDR3: CASSVGLAFYEQYF
V: TRBV9
size: .
J: TRBJ2-7

CDR3: CASSVEASGYSYEQYF
V: TRBV9
size: .
J: TRBJ2-7

CDR3: CASSSPGGYEQYF
V: TRBV7-9
size: .
J: TRBJ2-7

CDR3: CASSQWGVNEQFF
V: TRBV14
size: .
J: TRBJ2-1

CDR3: CASSYSGLAGAPLNTGELFF
V: TRBV6-2/TRBV6-3
size: .
J: TRBJ2-2

CDR3: CASSLGIPGQGATGELFF
V: TRBV7-8
size: .
J: TRBJ2-2

CDR3: CASSGWALTFF
V: TRBV2
size: .
J: TRBJ1-1

CDR3: CSAQGRDGSYEQYF
V: TRBV20-1
size: .
J: TRBJ2-7

CDR3: CSAIVGVRETQYF
V: TRBV20-1
size: .
J: TRBJ2-5

CDR3: CASSFDHYEQYF
V: TRBV4-1
size: .
J: TRBJ2-7

CDR3: CASSEIPRRIYEQYF
V: TRBV11-2
size: .
J: TRBJ2-7

CDR3: CSAGERNQETQYF
V: TRBV29-1
size: medium-sized
J: TRBJ2-5

CDR3: CSVEGTDSSYEQYF
V: TRBV29-1
size: .
J: TRBJ2-7

CDR3: CASSLIARDEQYF
V: TRBV7-3
size: .
J: TRBJ2-7

CDR3: CSARDPPDIQYF
V: TRBV20-1
size: .
J: TRBJ2-4

CDR3: CASSLARPMGETQYF
V: TRBV5-1
size: .
J: TRBJ2-5

CDR3: CASSLGGVPPEQFF
V: TRBV7-9
size: .
J: TRBJ2-1

CDR3: CSLSSGSSTDTQYF
V: TRBV29-1
size: .
J: TRBJ2-3